The source of this TCR beta chain is a study of OX40 agonist ivuxolimab in advanced cancers. Study-level points and caveats: On average, CD8+ T cells showed a greater number of expanded clones than CD4+. Partly responding patients at 0.1-3.0 mg/kg showed some of the smallest clonal expansion. Among some nonresponders, normalized T-cell clonal expansion was also low.

Libraries were prepared by immunoSEQ multiplex PCR; TCRdb keeps only in-frame clonotypes and omits some of them. The sample lists around 74,000 clones; 85% were seen once. This CDR3 is 12 amino acids long. Trimming stripped 3 bases from V and 4 bases from J, with 7 bases between. CDR1 is KGHSH, CDR2 LQKENI, per germline. In its sample, this clone was seen a few times. Antigen specificity is unknown. This specimen was CD4+ or CD8+ T cells sorted from blood, taken in a trial of the OX40 agonist ivuxolimab. The gene calls are TRBV18 and TRBJ2-7; weak D call: TRBD1 (5 bases). The TCR comes from an adult with an advanced solid tumor such as melanoma, head and neck, liver or kidney cancer. The DNA of the CDR3 is TGTGCCAGCTCACCGACAGATTACGAGCAGTACTTC. Translation gives CASSPTDYEQYF. The variable domain in full, with the rest retrieved from reference TRBV18 and TRBJ2-7, is NAGVMQNPRHLVRRRGQEARLRCSPMKGHSHVYWYRQLPEEGLKFMVYLQKENIIDESGMPKERFSAEFPKEGPSILRIQQVVRGDSAAYFCASSPTDYEQYFGPGTRLTVT.